This T cell receptor beta chain was identified in a study of CD8 T cells in ankylosing spondylitis. Study outcomes and limitations: Apparently characteristic of ankylosing spondylitis blood was a TCR beta motif (eight highly homologous variants). Reportedly, matched ankylosing spondylitis synovial fluid was significantly enriched for disease-linked clones. Clones linked to disease, bearing a CD8+ phenotype, were relatively rare in peripheral blood.

From germline, CDR1 is SGDLS and CDR2 YYNGEE. The CDR3 consists of 16 residues. Trimming removed 3 bases from V and 4 bases from J; junction bases left unmatched: 4. 5'-RACE, quantitative and with molecular barcodes, yielded the TCR beta libraries. TCRdb re-called the 5' RACE reads with MiXCR, one entry per CDR3 protein. The top ten hold about a sixth of the sample, which has a few hundred thousand distinct CDR3 sequences, 20% to 25% seen once. This clonotype has just a few counts. Its antigen is as yet unknown. The source is a male donor with ankylosing spondylitis. The sequencing sample was made of blood, either unsorted or a sorted T cell fraction (not recorded which). The chain couples TRBV9 to TRBJ2-5, with 15 nucleotides matching TRBD2. The CDR3 coding sequence is TGTGCCAGCAGCGCCATGGGACTAGCGGGAGGAGAGACCCAGTACTTC. The encoded protein is CASSAMGLAGGETQYF.